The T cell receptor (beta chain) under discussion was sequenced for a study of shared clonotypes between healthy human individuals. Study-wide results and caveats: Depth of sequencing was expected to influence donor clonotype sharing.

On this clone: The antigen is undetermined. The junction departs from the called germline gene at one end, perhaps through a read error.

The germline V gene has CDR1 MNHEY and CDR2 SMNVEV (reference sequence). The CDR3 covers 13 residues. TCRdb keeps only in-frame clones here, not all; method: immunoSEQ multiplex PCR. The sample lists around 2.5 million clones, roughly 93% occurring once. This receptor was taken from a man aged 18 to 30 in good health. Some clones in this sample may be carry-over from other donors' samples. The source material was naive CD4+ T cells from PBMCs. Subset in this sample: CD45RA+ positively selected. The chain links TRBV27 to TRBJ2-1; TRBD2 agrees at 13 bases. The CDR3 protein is CASSLRGLAGLVF. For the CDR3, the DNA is TGTGCCAGCAGTCTACGGGGACTAGCGGGACTGGTCTTC.